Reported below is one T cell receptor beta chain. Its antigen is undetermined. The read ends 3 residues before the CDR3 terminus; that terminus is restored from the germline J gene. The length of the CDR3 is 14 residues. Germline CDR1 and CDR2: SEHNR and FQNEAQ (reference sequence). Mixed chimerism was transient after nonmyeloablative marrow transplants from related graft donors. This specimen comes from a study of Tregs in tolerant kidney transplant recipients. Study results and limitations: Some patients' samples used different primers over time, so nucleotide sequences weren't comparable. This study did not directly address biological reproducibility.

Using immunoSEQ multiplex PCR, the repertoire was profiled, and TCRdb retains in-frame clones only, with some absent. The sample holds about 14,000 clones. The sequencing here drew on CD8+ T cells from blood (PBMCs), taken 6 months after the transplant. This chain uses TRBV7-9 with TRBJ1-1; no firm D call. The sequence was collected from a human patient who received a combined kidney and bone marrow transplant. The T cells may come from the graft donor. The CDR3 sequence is CASTSNPNTGEAFF. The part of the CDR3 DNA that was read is TGTGCCAGCACCTCAAATCCGAACACCGGGGAA.